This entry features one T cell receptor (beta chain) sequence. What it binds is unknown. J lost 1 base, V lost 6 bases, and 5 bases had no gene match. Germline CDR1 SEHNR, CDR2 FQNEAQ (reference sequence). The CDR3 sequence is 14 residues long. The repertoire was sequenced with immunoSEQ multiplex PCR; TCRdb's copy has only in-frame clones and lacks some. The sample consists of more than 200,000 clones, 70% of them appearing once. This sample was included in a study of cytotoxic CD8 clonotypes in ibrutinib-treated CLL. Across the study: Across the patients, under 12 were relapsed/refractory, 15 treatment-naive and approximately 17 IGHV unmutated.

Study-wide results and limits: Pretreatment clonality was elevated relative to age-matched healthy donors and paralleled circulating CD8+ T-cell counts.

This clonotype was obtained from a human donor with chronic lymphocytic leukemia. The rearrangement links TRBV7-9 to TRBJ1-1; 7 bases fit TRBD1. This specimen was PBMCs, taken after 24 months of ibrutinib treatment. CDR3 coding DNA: TGTGCCAGCAGTTCTCGGACAGGGAACACTGAAGCTTTCTTT. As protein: CASSSRTGNTEAFF.